The 27 T cell receptor beta chains below come from one sample, sequenced in a study of shared clonotypes between healthy human individuals. Naive CD8 populations comprised CD45RO-negative cells positively selected for CCR7, excluding terminally differentiated effector memory CD45RA+ cells. Using immunoSEQ multiplex PCR, the repertoire was profiled, and TCRdb retains in-frame clones only, with some absent. The sample contains about 1.9 million clones, just under 95% of which appear only once. The sequencing sample was made of naive CD8+ T cells from PBMCs. The receptors were sampled from a man between 18 and 35 years old in good health. Some clones in this sample may be carry-over from other donors' samples.

The genes are TRBV7-3 and TRBJ2-7; perhaps TRBD1 as D (6 bases). CDR1 is SGHTA, CDR2 FQGTGA, per germline. The CDR3 is 13 amino acids. Trimming cost V 2 bases and J 4 bases, with 9 bases left between them. The CDR3 DNA sequence: TGTGCCAGCAGCTTAGGACAGCCTTACGAGCAGTACTTC. It yields the protein CASSLGQPYEQYF.

As regards this clone: Other DNA sequences in this sample translate to the same CDR3. This rearrangement joins TRBV7-9 to TRBJ1-4; the D is unclear. The length of the CDR3 is 14 residues. From germline, CDR1 is SEHNR and CDR2 FQNEAQ (reference sequence). Trimming left V 1 base short and J 4 bases short, with 7 bases between. CDR3 coding DNA: TGTGCCAGCAGCTTAGGGGTCCTTAATGAAAAACTGTTTTTT. Its protein is CASSLGVLNEKLFF.

The rearrangement links TRBV28 to TRBJ2-2; 7 nucleotides match TRBD1. The V gene end was trimmed by 3 bases and the J gene end by 7 bases; junction bases not matched to a gene: 8. This CDR3 has 15 amino acids. Germline CDR1 reads MDHEN; CDR2 reads SYDVKM. The CDR3 nucleotides read TGTGCCAGCAGTTTCCCCGGGACAGTAGGCGGGGAGCTGTTTTTT. Amino acid sequence: CASSFPGTVGGELFF.

This clone was found once. The rearrangement uses TRBV7-6 and TRBJ2-1; no clear D. The CDR3 consists of 12 residues. Germline lookup yields CDR1 SGHVS and CDR2 FNYEAQ. Trimming stripped 3 bases from V and 6 bases from J, with 6 bases between. The CDR3 loop is CASSFTLNEQFF. For the CDR3, the DNA is TGTGCCAGCAGCTTCACCCTCAATGAGCAGTTCTTC.

V gene TRBV11-2 combines with J gene TRBJ2-5; 12 positions match TRBD2. Per germline, CDR1 SGHAT and CDR2 FQNNGV. The CDR3 length is 18 residues. V was clipped by 1 base and J by 0 bases; unmatched bases: 6. CDR3 sequence reads: CASSLAWTSGIYQETQYF. DNA of the CDR3: TGTGCCAGCAGCTTAGCTTGGACTAGCGGGATCTACCAAGAGACCCAGTACTTC.

About this clone: Other DNA variants within this sample encode the same CDR3. The chain joins TRBV27 to TRBJ2-3; unclear D gene. With 6 bases removed from V and 6 bases from J, the gap between germline ends came to 10 bases. Germline values: CDR1 MNHEY, CDR2 SMNVEV (reference sequence). CDR3 length: 12 amino acids. The CDR3 is CASSPTLDTQYF. The CDR3 DNA reads TGTGCCAGCAGCCCTACTTTGGATACGCAGTATTTT.

Note on this clone: Other DNA sequences in this sample translate to the same CDR3. V gene TRBV4-1 combines with J gene TRBJ2-7; D remains ambiguous. Germline CDR1 MGHRA, CDR2 YSYEKL. V dropped 1 base and J dropped 1 base, with 8 bases sitting between them. This CDR3 has 14 residues. For the CDR3, the DNA is TGCGCCAGCAGCCAAGCACCACTTTCCTACGAGCAGTACTTC. Translated, it gives CASSQAPLSYEQYF.

The genes are TRBV15 and TRBJ2-5; perhaps TRBD2 as D (5 bases). Per the germline V gene, CDR1 is LNHNV and CDR2 is YYDKDF (reference sequence). Between the trimmed V and J ends, which lost 0 bases and 9 bases, there was a span of 14 bases. The CDR3 runs to 14 residues. CDR3 protein: CATSRDKRDGAQYF. The CDR3 region has the DNA TGTGCCACCAGCAGAGATAAGAGGGATGGGGCCCAGTACTTC.

This sequence joins TRBV7-8 and TRBJ1-1, with unresolved D. Trimming left V 4 bases short and J 0 bases short, with 12 bases between. The germline V gene encodes CDR1 SGHVS and CDR2 FQNEAQ. This CDR3 comprises 15 residues. This chain's CDR3 is CASSYLRAVNTEAFF. The DNA for the CDR3 is TGTGCCAGCAGCTATCTTCGTGCGGTGAACACTGAAGCTTTCTTT.

The chain is built from TRBV5-6 and TRBJ2-2; TRBD2 matches 8 bases. The CDR3 is made up of 16 amino acids. Looked up from germline, CDR1 is SGHDT and CDR2 is YYEEEE. The V and J ends lost 0 bases and 1 base, in that order; junction bases with no gene match: 2. The CDR3 sequence is CASSLGAGGNTGELFF. The CDR3 DNA follows: TGTGCCAGCAGCTTGGGCGCGGGAGGGAACACCGGGGAGCTGTTTTTT.

This chain links TRBV28 with TRBJ2-1, with 13 bases aligning to TRBD2. Germline loops: CDR1 MDHEN, CDR2 SYDVKM. Germline trimming cut 6 bases from V and 8 bases from J; bases unmatched to any gene: 13. The CDR3 is 17 amino acids. This CDR3 is CASSRGLAGVYGDEQFF. The CDR3, as DNA: TGTGCCAGCAGCCGAGGACTAGCGGGAGTCTATGGCGATGAGCAGTTCTTC.

The rearrangement joins TRBV9 to TRBJ2-7; 7 bases agree with TRBD2. The CDR3 loop spans 15 amino acids. The J segment lost 2 bases and the V segment lost 0 bases, leaving 5 bases of the junction unmatched. Looked up from germline, CDR1 is SGDLS and CDR2 is YYNGEE. The CDR3 protein is CASSVEAGHAYEQYF. The CDR3 DNA reads TGTGCCAGCAGCGTAGAAGCGGGGCACGCCTACGAGCAGTACTTC. Full variable domain (missing parts from reference TRBV9 and TRBJ2-7): DSGVTQTPKHLITATGQRVTLRCSPRSGDLSVYWYQQSLDQGLQFLIQYYNGEERAKGNILERFSAQQFPDLHSELNLSSLELGDSALYFCASSVEAGHAYEQYFGPGTRLTVT.

The rearrangement joins TRBV27 to TRBJ2-7; 10 positions match TRBD2. With 4 bases clipped from V and 5 bases from J, the junction kept 5 bases outside the gene matches. The CDR3 totals 14 residues. Per germline, CDR1 MNHEY and CDR2 SMNVEV (reference sequence). For the CDR3, the DNA is TGTGCCAGCAGTTCTAGCGGGAGCCTCCACGAGCAGTACTTC. Amino acid sequence: CASSSSGSLHEQYF.

This chain connects TRBV5-1 to TRBJ2-7; D uncertain. Germline assignment: CDR1 SGHRS and CDR2 YFSETQ. This CDR3 has 17 amino acids. The V and J ends lost 0 bases and 0 bases respectively, with 16 bases between them. The CDR3 region is CASSLADGGIGSYEQYF. The CDR3 DNA reads TGCGCCAGCAGCTTGGCCGATGGCGGCATTGGCTCCTACGAGCAGTACTTC.

The J gene is TRBJ2-7, the V gene TRBV5-4, with 7 bases identical to TRBD2. CDR3 length: 15 residues. J lost 4 bases, V lost 1 base, and 8 bases had no gene match. Germline CDR1 is SGHNT and CDR2 is YYREEE (reference sequence). Here the CDR3 DNA reads TGTGCCAGCAGCTTGAATGCGGGAGAGGGATACGAGCAGTACTTC. Translating gives CASSLNAGEGYEQYF. The full variable domain, rest sourced from reference TRBV5-4 and TRBJ2-7, is ETGVTQSPTHLIKTRGQQVTLRCSSQSGHNTVSWYQQALGQGPQFIFQYYREEENGRGNFPPRFSGLQFPNYSSELNVNALELDDSALYLCASSLNAGEGYEQYFGPGTRLTVT.

The chain uses TRBV27 and TRBJ2-7; 10 bases are a match to TRBD2. The length of the CDR3 is 16 residues. Unmatched junction bases numbered 8, after V lost 6 bases and J lost 0 bases. Germline V gives CDR1 MNHEY, CDR2 SMNVEV (reference sequence). The CDR3 DNA reads TGTGCCAGCAGGAAGGGGGCTAGCGGGAGCTCCTACGAGCAGTACTTC. This codes for CASRKGASGSSYEQYF.

This clone was detected once. The same CDR3 can be traced to other DNA sequences in this sample. This chain joins TRBV27 and TRBJ2-7, with a possible D match to TRBD1 (6 bases). The CDR3 sequence is 13 residues long. Between the trimmed V and J ends, which lost 4 bases and 4 bases, there was a span of 11 bases. The germline gives CDR1 MNHEY, CDR2 SMNVEV (reference sequence). The CDR3 protein is CASSSGQSYEQYF. The CDR3 nucleotides are TGTGCCAGCAGTTCAGGACAGAGTTACGAGCAGTACTTC.

The rearrangement links TRBV5-6 to TRBJ1-4; 7 nucleotides align to TRBD1. The V gene's germline CDR1 is SGHDT and CDR2 YYEEEE. CDR3 length equals 18 residues. The V gene end was trimmed by 0 bases and the J gene end by 0 bases; junction bases not matched to a gene: 8. In DNA, the CDR3 is TGTGCCAGCAGCTTGGCCTCAGGGGGAGGCGCAACTAATGAAAAACTGTTTTTT. Encoded protein: CASSLASGGGATNEKLFF.

The chain uses TRBV7-2 and TRBJ2-7; 11 bases are a match to TRBD2. The CDR3 is made up of 16 amino acids. Germline assignment: CDR1 SGHTA and CDR2 FQGNSA. V lost 5 bases and J lost 5; bases outside the gene matches: 11. CDR3 sequence reads: CASSQGLAGGYHEQYF. Here the CDR3 DNA reads TGTGCCAGCAGCCAAGGGCTAGCGGGAGGCTACCACGAGCAGTACTTC.

A remark on this clone: The sample has other DNA sequences that encode this CDR3 too. The chain links TRBV28 to TRBJ2-7; D is uncertain. Germline loops: CDR1 MDHEN, CDR2 SYDVKM. V was clipped by 2 bases and J by 2 bases, with 10 bases between them. The CDR3 runs to 14 residues. The CDR3 loop reads CASSLLRRTYEQYF. The CDR3 DNA is TGTGCCAGCAGTTTACTTAGACGGACCTACGAGCAGTACTTC.

This clone has just one count. The V gene is TRBV27, the J gene TRBJ1-3; the D is unclear. CDR3 length: 15 amino acids. The V gene's germline CDR1 is MNHEY and CDR2 SMNVEV (reference sequence). V gave up 2 bases and J gave up 0 bases, with 8 bases separating them. CDR3 nucleotides: TGTGCCAGCAGTTTAACTCAGAGCTCTGGAAACACCATATATTTT. This codes for CASSLTQSSGNTIYF.

The J gene is TRBJ2-1, the V gene TRBV15; TRBD1 aligns across 7 bases. V dropped 2 bases and J dropped 6; count of bases not matched to a gene: 10. The CDR3 is 16 amino acids. CDR1 and CDR2 from the germline V gene are LNHNV and YYDKDF (reference sequence). The CDR3 DNA follows: TGTGCCACCAGCAGAAGTGTGACCGGGACAGCCAATGAGCAGTTCTTC. As protein: CATSRSVTGTANEQFF.

This clone was observed a single time. This sequence joins TRBV6-6 and TRBJ1-1, with D tentatively TRBD1 (6 bases). CDR3 size: 13 residues. CDR1 is MNHNY and CDR2 is SVGAGI in the germline V gene (reference sequence). Trimming shortened V by 7 bases and J by 1 base, and 10 bases separated the two germline ends. The CDR3 DNA is TGTGCCAGCAATTCACAGGGGAACACTGAAGCTTTCTTT. The encoded protein is CASNSQGNTEAFF.

The V gene is TRBV28, the J gene TRBJ2-7; 7 positions agree with TRBD1. V lost 2 bases, J lost 2 bases, and 9 bases stayed unmatched. CDR3 size: 16 residues. Germline V gene sequence: CDR1 MDHEN, CDR2 SYDVKM. CDR3 in DNA: TGTGCCAGCAGTTTAGGGCGGACAGGAGCCACCTACGAGCAGTACTTC. This encodes CASSLGRTGATYEQYF.

The rearrangement links TRBV19 to TRBJ1-5, with D hard to call. With 11 bases removed from V and 4 bases from J, the gap between germline ends came to 12 bases. Germline V gene sequence: CDR1 LNHDA, CDR2 SQIVND (reference sequence). The CDR3 is 12 residues long. CDR3: CAAGNSNQPQHF. The CDR3 nucleotides read TGTGCCGCGGGAAATTCAAATCAGCCCCAGCATTTT.

Turning to this clone: Other DNA variants within this sample encode the same CDR3. The V call is TRBV28, the J call TRBJ1-2; D may be TRBD1 (6 bases). The length of the CDR3 is 13 residues. The V gene's germline CDR1 is MDHEN and CDR2 SYDVKM. Trimming took off 5 bases at V and 3 bases at J, with 10 bases between the two ends. In DNA form, the CDR3 reads TGTGCCAGCAGTCCGGACAGCTACTATGGCTACACCTTC. It yields the protein CASSPDSYYGYTF.

This chain joins TRBV11-2 and TRBJ1-1; D perhaps matches TRBD1 (5 bases). V lost 1 base to trimming and J lost 0 bases, with 18 bases between them. The CDR3 loop spans 18 amino acids. The germline V gene encodes CDR1 SGHAT and CDR2 FQNNGV. The CDR3 DNA follows: TGTGCCAGCAGCTTAGCCAGGGCGAAGGGTGGTCTGAACACTGAAGCTTTCTTT. This gives the protein CASSLARAKGGLNTEAFF.